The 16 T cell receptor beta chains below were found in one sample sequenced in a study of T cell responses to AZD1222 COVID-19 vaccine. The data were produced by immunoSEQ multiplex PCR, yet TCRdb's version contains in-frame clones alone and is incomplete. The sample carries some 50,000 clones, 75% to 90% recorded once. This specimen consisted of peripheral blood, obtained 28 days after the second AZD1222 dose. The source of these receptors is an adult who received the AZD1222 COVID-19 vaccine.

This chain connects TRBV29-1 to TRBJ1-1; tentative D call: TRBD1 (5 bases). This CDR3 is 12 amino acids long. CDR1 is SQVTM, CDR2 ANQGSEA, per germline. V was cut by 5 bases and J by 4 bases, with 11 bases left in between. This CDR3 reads CSVRQGGTEAFF. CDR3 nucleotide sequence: TGCAGCGTTAGGCAGGGAGGCACTGAAGCTTTCTTT.

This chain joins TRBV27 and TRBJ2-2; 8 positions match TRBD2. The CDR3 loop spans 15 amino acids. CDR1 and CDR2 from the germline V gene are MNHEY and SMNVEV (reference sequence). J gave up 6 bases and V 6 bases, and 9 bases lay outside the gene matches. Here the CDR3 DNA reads TGTGCCAGCAGACCGGGACTAGGTTGGTCCGGGGAGCTGTTTTTT. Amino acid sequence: CASRPGLGWSGELFF.

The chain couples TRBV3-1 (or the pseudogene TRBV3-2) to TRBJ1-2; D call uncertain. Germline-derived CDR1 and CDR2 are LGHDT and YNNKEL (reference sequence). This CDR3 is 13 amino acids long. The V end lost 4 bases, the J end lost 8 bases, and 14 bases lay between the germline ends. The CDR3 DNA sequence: TGTGCCAGCAGCCCCTTAAGGGCGCCGGGCTACACCTTC. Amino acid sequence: CASSPLRAPGYTF.

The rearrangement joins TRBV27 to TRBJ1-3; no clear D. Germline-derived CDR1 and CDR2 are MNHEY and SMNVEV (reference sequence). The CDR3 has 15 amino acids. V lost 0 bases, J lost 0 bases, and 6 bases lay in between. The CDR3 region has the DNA TGTGCCAGCAGTTTATCGGTATACTCTGGAAACACCATATATTTT. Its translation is CASSLSVYSGNTIYF.

The CDR3 loop is CASSPIGQTDTQYF. The CDR3 bases are TGTGCCAGCAGTCCAATCGGACAGACAGATACGCAGTATTTT. The rearrangement links TRBV28 to TRBJ2-3, with D perhaps TRBD1 (6 bases). In germline, CDR1 is MDHEN, CDR2 SYDVKM. The V and J ends lost 5 bases and 3 bases respectively, with 12 bases between them. This CDR3 is 14 amino acids long.

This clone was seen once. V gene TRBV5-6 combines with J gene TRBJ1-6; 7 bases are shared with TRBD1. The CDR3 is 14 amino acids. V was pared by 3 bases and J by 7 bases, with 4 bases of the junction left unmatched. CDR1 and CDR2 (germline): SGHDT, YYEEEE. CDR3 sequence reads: CASSSTGNNSPLHF. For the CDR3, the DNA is TGTGCCAGCAGCTCGACAGGGAACAATTCACCCCTCCACTTT.

Here the CDR3 DNA reads TGCAGCGGCCAACAGGGTAACCCCCTATTGGGCAATCAGCCCCAGCATTTT. It codes for CSGQQGNPLLGNQPQHF. The chain recombines TRBV29-1 with TRBJ1-5; tentatively, D is TRBD1 (6 bases). The CDR3 sequence is 17 residues long. V lost 7 bases and J lost 2, with 24 bases in between. The germline V gene has CDR1 SQVTM and CDR2 ANQGSEA.

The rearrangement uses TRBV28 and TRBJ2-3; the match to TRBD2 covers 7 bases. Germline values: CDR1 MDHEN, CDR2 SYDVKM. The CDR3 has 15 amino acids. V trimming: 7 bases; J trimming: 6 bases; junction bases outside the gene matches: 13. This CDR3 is CASTEGLAVQDTQYF. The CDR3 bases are TGTGCCAGCACCGAGGGGCTAGCGGTCCAGGATACGCAGTATTTT.

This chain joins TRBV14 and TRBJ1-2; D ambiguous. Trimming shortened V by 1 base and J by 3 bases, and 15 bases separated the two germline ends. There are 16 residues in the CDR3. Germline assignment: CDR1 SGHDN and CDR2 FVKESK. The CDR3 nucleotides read TGTGCCAGCAGCCAAGGCTGGGAACGTGGGGACTATGGCTACACCTTC. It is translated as CASSQGWERGDYGYTF.

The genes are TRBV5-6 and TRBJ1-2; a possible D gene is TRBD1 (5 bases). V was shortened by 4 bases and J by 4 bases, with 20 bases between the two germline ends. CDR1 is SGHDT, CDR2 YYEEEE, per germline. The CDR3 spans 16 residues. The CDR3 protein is CASSPLGGSIVYGYTF. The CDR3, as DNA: TGTGCCAGCAGCCCCCTTGGGGGGTCTATTGTCTATGGCTACACCTTC.

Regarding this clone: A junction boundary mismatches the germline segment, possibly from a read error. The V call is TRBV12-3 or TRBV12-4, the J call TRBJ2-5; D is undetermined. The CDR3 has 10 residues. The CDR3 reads CASSTTPKHF. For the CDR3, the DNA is TGTGCCAGCAGTACGACACCGAAGCACTTC.

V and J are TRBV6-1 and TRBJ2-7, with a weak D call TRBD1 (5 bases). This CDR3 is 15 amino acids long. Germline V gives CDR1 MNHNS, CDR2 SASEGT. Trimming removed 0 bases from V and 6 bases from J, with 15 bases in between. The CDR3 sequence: CASSEARQGRAEQYF. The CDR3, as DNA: TGTGCCAGCAGTGAAGCGCGCCAGGGTAGGGCCGAGCAGTACTTC.

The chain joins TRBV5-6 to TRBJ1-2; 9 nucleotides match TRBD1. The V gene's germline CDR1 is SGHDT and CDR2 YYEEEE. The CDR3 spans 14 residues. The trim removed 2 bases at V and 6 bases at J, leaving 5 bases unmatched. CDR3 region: CASSLTGGADGYTF. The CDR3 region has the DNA TGTGCCAGCAGCTTAACAGGGGGCGCTGATGGCTACACCTTC.

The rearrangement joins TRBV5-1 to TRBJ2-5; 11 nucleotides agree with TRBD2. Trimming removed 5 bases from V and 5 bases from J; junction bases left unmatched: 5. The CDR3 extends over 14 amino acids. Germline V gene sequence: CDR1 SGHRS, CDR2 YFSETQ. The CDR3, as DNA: TGCGCCAGCAGTCTAGCGGGGGGACCGGAGACCCAGTACTTC. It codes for CASSLAGGPETQYF. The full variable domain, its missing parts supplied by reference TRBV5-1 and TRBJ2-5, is KAGVTQTPRYLIKTRGQQVTLSCSPISGHRSVSWYQQTPGQGLQFLFEYFSETQRNKGNFPGRFSGRQFSNSRSEMNVSTLELGDSALYLCASSLAGGPETQYFGPGTRLLVL.

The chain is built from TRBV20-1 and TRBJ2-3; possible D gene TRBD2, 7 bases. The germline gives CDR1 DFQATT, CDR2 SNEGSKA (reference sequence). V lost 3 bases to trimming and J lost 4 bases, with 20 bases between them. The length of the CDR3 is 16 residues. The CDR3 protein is CSASKGGDTGPDTQYF. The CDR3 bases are TGCAGTGCTAGTAAGGGGGGGGACACAGGCCCAGATACGCAGTATTTT.

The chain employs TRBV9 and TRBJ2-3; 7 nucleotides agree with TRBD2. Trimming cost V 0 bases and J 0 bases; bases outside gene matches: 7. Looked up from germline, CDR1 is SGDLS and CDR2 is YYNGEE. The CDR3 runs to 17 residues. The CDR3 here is CASSVESSGYSTDTQYF. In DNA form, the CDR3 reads TGTGCCAGCAGCGTAGAATCTAGCGGATATAGCACAGATACGCAGTATTTT.